The sequence of this TCR beta chain was determined in a study of metastatic and nonmetastatic thyroid tumors. Study-level background: Both malignant and benign thyroid patients supplied peripheral blood and tumor or nodule tissue samples, across which the repertoires of these patients were then compared. Whole-study results and caveats: Benign nodules reportedly had significantly lower TCR beta diversity than malignant thyroid tumors in blood and tumor.

As handled by the study authors: Researchers built a distant-metastasis classifier for papillary thyroid cancer that drew on CDR3 differences across clinicopathological groups. TCRdb called clones again from the PCR reads with MiXCR. What appears here as the V and J calls and clone size reflects TCRdb's work, not the paper's. The sample yields about 15,000 clones, roughly 3.5% seen once. Before thyroid surgery, none of the patients had received any treatment. Trimming stripped 6 bases from V and 3 bases from J, with 9 bases between. This CDR3 has 13 residues. Looked up from germline, CDR1 is MNHNS and CDR2 is SASEGT. This clone has a handful of counts. Its matching antigen is unknown.

The specimen sequenced was tumor tissue. The origin of this receptor is a female donor with papillary thyroid cancer or a benign thyroid nodule (not recorded which). Some clones in this sample may be carry-over from other donors' samples. The chain has TRBV6-1 and TRBJ2-1; no clear D. Here the CDR3 DNA reads TGTGCCAGCAGCCATGGGGACTACAATGAGCAGTTCTTC. This encodes CASSHGDYNEQFF.